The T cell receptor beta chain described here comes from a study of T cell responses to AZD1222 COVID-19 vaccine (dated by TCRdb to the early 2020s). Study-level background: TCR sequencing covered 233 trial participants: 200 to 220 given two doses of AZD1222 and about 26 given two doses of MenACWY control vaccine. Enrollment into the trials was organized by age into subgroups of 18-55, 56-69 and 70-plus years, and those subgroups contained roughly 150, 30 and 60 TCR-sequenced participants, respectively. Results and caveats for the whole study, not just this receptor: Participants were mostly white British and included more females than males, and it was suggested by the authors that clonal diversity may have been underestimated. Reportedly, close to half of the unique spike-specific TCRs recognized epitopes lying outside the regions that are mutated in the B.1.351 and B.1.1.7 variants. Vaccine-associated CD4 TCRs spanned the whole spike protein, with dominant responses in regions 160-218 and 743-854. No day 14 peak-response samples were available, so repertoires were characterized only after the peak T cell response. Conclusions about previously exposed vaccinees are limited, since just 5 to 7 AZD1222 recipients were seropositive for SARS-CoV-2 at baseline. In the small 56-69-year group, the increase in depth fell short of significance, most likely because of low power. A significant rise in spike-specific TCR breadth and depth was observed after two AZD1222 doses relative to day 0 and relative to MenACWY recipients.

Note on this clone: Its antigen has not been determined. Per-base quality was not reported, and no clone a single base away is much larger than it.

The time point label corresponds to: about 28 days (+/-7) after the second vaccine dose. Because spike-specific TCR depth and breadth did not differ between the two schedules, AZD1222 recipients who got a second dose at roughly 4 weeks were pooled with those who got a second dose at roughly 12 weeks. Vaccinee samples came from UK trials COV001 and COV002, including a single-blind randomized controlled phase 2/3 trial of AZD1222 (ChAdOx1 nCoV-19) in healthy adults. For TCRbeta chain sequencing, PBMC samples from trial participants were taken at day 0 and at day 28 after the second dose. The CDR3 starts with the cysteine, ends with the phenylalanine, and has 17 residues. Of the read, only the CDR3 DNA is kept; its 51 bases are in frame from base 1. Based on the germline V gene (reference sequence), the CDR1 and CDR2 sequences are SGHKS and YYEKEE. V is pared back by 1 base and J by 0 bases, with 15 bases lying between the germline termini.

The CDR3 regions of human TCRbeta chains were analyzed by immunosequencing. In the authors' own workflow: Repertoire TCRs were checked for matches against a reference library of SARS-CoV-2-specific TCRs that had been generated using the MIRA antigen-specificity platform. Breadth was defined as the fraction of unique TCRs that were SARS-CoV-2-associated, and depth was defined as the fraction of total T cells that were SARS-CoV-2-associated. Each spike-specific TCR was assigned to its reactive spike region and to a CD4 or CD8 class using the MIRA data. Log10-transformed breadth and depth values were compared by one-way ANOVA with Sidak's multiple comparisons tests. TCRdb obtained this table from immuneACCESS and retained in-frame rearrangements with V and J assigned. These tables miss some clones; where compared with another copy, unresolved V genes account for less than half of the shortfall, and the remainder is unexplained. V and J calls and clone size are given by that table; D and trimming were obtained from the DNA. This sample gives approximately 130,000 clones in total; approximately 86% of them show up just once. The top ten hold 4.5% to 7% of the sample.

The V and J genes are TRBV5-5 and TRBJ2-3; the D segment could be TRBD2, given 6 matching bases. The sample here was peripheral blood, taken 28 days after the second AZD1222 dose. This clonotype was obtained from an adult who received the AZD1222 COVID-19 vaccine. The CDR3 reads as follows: CASSLTGLPPSTDTQYF. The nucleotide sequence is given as TGTGCCAGCAGCTTGACGGGACTCCCCCCGAGCACAGATACGCAGTATTTT.